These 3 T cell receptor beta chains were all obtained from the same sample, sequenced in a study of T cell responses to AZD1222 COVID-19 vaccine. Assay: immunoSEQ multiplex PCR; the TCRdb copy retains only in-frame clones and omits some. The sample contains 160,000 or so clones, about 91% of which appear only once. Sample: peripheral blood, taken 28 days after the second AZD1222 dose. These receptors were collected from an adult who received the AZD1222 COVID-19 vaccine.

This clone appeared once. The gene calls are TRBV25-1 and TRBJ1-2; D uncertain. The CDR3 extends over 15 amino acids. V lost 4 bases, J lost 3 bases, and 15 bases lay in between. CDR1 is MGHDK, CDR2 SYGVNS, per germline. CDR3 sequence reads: CASSATYTADYGYTF. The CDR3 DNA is TGTGCCAGCAGTGCAACATATACAGCAGACTATGGCTACACCTTC.

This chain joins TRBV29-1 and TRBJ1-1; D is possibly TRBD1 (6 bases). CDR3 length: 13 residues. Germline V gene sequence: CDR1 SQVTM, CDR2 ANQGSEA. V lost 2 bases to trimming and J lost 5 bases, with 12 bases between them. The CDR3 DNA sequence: TGCAGCGTTGAAACAGGGCGCGGGACTGAAGCTTTCTTT. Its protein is CSVETGRGTEAFF.

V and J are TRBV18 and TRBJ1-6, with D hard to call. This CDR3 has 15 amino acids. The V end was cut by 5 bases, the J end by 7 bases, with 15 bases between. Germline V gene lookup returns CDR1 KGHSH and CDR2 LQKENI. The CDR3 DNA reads TGTGCCAGCTCAATGTCCTCTAGTTGGAATTCACCCCTCCACTTT. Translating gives CASSMSSSWNSPLHF.